The 9 T cell receptor beta chains reported below all come from one sample, sequenced in a study of blood T cell repertoires in COVID-19. Repertoires were generated with immunoSEQ multiplex PCR, while TCRdb's copy carries only in-frame clones and drops some. In the table there are 150,000 to 200,000 clones, 89% of which are singletons. The sequencing sample was made of peripheral blood. The receptors stem from a man aged 18 to 30 who had recovered from COVID-19.

This chain uses TRBV15 with TRBJ1-2, with D maybe TRBD1 (5 bases). CDR3 length: 13 amino acids. V was clipped by 0 bases and J by 5 bases, with 7 bases between them. Germline CDR1 is LNHNV and CDR2 is YYDKDF (reference sequence). Here the CDR3 DNA reads TGTGCCACCAGCAGAGACAGGGCGTATGGCTACACCTTC. Encoded protein: CATSRDRAYGYTF.

The chain carries TRBV9 and TRBJ1-4; D is unclear. The CDR3 has 15 residues. Germline V gene data show CDR1 as SGDLS and CDR2 as YYNGEE. V lost 3 bases and J lost 8, with 17 bases in between. The CDR3 nucleotides read TGTGCCAGCAGCGCCCTAGCGGGCCCGGGAGAAAAACTGTTTTTT. Translating gives CASSALAGPGEKLFF.

This chain connects TRBV7-2 to TRBJ2-2, with 11 bases identical to TRBD2. CDR1 and CDR2 from the germline V gene are SGHTA and FQGNSA. The V and J ends lost 10 bases and 3 bases, in that order; junction bases with no gene match: 7. This CDR3 spans 15 amino acids. For the CDR3, the DNA is TGTGCCACAAGGGCTAGCGGGAGGTACACCGGGGAGCTGTTTTTT. Protein product: CATRASGRYTGELFF.

The chain joins TRBV6-6 to TRBJ2-2; TRBD1 might be the D (6 bases). Trimming removed 6 bases at V and 7 bases at J, with 21 bases between. CDR1 and CDR2 from the germline V gene are MNHNY and SVGAGI (reference sequence). This CDR3 has 16 amino acids. The CDR3 spells CASSQVTGLSFGELFF. In nucleotides, the CDR3 is TGTGCCAGCAGCCAGGTGACAGGTCTCTCGTTCGGGGAGCTGTTTTTT.

This clone was counted between two and nine times. The V gene is TRBV2, the J gene TRBJ2-1, with 9 bases lining up with TRBD1. The germline V gene has CDR1 SNHLY and CDR2 FYNNEI. V gave up 11 bases and J gave up 1 base; unmatched junction bases: 3. This CDR3 spans 13 amino acids. The DNA of the CDR3 is TGTGCCGGAGGGACAGGGTCCTACAATGAGCAGTTCTTC. It yields the protein CAGGTGSYNEQFF.

As DNA, the CDR3 is TGTGCTAGTGGTTCGGGTGTGGGCATTCAGTACTTC. It is translated as CASGSGVGIQYF. This chain joins TRBV12-5 and TRBJ2-4; D remains unclear. V was clipped by 4 bases and J by 9 bases, with 10 bases between them. Germline V gives CDR1 LGHNT, CDR2 FRNRAP. This CDR3 comprises 12 residues.

This sequence joins TRBV6-2 or TRBV6-3 and TRBJ1-1, with D maybe TRBD1 (6 bases). CDR3 length: 14 residues. Trimming cost V 0 bases and J 5 bases, with 10 bases left between them. CDR1 MNHEY and CDR2 SVGEGT come from the germline V gene. For the CDR3, the DNA is TGTGCCAGCAGTTACTCGTCAGGGGCAACTGAAGCTTTCTTT. The encoded protein is CASSYSSGATEAFF.

V and J are TRBV11-2 and TRBJ2-3; tentatively, D is TRBD1 (6 bases). Looked up from germline, CDR1 is SGHAT and CDR2 is FQNNGV. The CDR3 has 15 residues. The germline V and J ends were trimmed by 4 bases and 0 bases, with 11 bases remaining between them. CDR3 nucleotides: TGTGCCAGCAGCTACGGACAGAGTAGCACAGATACGCAGTATTTT. Its translation is CASSYGQSSTDTQYF.

The chain carries TRBV7-2 and TRBJ2-1; no firm D call. CDR3 length: 13 residues. The germline gives CDR1 SGHTA, CDR2 FQGNSA. The ends were cut back, 5 bases at V and 6 bases at J, with 11 bases in the middle. The CDR3 nucleotides are TGTGCCAGCAGCCCCATCGGGTTCAATGAGCAGTTCTTC. Translating gives CASSPIGFNEQFF.